Below, 30 T cell receptor beta chains from the same sample are listed, as sequenced in a study of shared clonotypes between healthy human individuals. The repertoire was sequenced with immunoSEQ multiplex PCR; TCRdb's copy has only in-frame clones and lacks some. The sample carries around 320,000 clones, about nine tenths recorded once. Sequencing input: memory CD8+ T cells sorted from blood. The subset denotes: CD45RO+ cells pooled with CCR7-negative TemRA cells. These receptors came from a young man in good health.

The chain couples TRBV7-8 to TRBJ1-6; D gene uncertain. Trimming stripped 1 base from V and 9 bases from J, with 22 bases between. The CDR3 has 18 amino acids. Germline V gene sequence: CDR1 SGHVS, CDR2 FQNEAQ. The CDR3, as DNA: TGTGCCAGCAGCTTAGAATTCTTGGTTCACGGGGATGGTTCACCCCTCCACTTT. Translation: CASSLEFLVHGDGSPLHF.

The chain is built from TRBV10-2 and TRBJ2-7; TRBD1 agrees at 11 bases. Germline V gene data show CDR1 as WSHSY and CDR2 as SAAADI. The V gene end was trimmed by 9 bases and the J gene end by 3 bases; junction bases not matched to a gene: 7. There are 14 residues in the CDR3. In nucleotides, the CDR3 is TGCGCCAGAACTGAGGACAGGGGGCTCTACGAGCAGTACTTC. It yields the protein CARTEDRGLYEQYF.

CDR3: CASKGGNQPQHF. CDR3 coding DNA: TGTGCCAGCAAGGGGGGGAATCAGCCCCAGCATTTT. The chain couples TRBV2 to TRBJ1-5; D may be TRBD1 (6 bases). Germline CDR1 SNHLY, CDR2 FYNNEI. The CDR3 covers 12 residues. The V gene lost 7 bases and the J gene lost 4 bases, with 8 bases spanning the gap.

This chain connects TRBV6-6 to TRBJ2-3; D gene ambiguous. The CDR3 length is 12 residues. V was trimmed by 4 bases and J by 2 bases, leaving 4 bases between them. The germline gives CDR1 MNHNY, CDR2 SVGAGI (reference sequence). The CDR3 sequence is CASSWSTDTQYF. The CDR3 nucleotides are TGTGCCAGCAGTTGGTCCACAGATACGCAGTATTTT.

In the case of this clone: This sample includes further DNA sequences coding for the same CDR3. CDR3 sequence: CASSLDGSSGNTIYF. In DNA form, the CDR3 reads TGTGCCAGCAGCCTCGACGGGAGCTCTGGAAACACCATATATTTT. J is TRBJ1-3 and V is TRBV7-3; D gene uncertain. Trimming took 5 bases from V and 0 from J, leaving 11 bases between them. The CDR3 has 15 amino acids. Germline V gene data show CDR1 as SGHTA and CDR2 as FQGTGA.

V gene TRBV27 combines with J gene TRBJ2-4; D may match TRBD1 or TRBD2 (5 bases each). V lost 0 bases, J lost 8 bases, and 14 bases lay in between. CDR1 and CDR2 (germline): MNHEY, SMNVEV (reference sequence). CDR3 length equals 15 residues. CDR3: CASSLSMGTRDIQYF. The CDR3 DNA reads as TGTGCCAGCAGTTTATCGATGGGGACCAGGGACATTCAGTACTTC.

The chain employs TRBV5-1 and TRBJ2-7, with a weak D call TRBD1 (5 bases). V lost 0 bases, J lost 4 bases, and 14 bases lay in between. Germline V gives CDR1 SGHRS, CDR2 YFSETQ. The CDR3 length is 15 residues. The CDR3 coding sequence is TGCGCCAGCAGCTTGGCCCAGGGATTAGAGTACGAGCAGTACTTC. Amino acids: CASSLAQGLEYEQYF.

This chain uses TRBV4-1 with TRBJ2-7; D not certain. The germline CDR1 and CDR2 sequences are MGHRA and YSYEKL. V gave up 0 bases and J gave up 5 bases, with 14 bases separating them. The CDR3 length is 15 residues. CDR3 coding DNA: TGCGCCAGCAGCCAAGATCCAGCAGTTGTTAACGAGCAGTACTTC. Translating it yields CASSQDPAVVNEQYF.

Of note for this clone: Only one base separates this from a far larger clonotype, so it likely reflects a read error. Different DNA sequences within this sample yield the same CDR3. The chain employs TRBV2 and TRBJ2-3; a possible D gene is TRBD1 (5 bases). The CDR3 runs 12 residues. The germline V gene encodes CDR1 SNHLY and CDR2 FYNNEI. V lost 3 bases, J lost 4 bases, and 5 bases lay in between. The CDR3 sequence: CASSDRADTQYF. The CDR3 DNA sequence: TGTGCCAGCAGTGACAGGGCAGATACGCAGTATTTT.

The rearrangement links TRBV4-1 to TRBJ1-6; 8 bases line up with TRBD1. The germline gives CDR1 MGHRA, CDR2 YSYEKL. This CDR3 is 15 amino acids long. V dropped 5 bases and J dropped 7; count of bases not matched to a gene: 7. The DNA of the CDR3 is TGCGCCAGCAGCGCCCGGGACAGGCTAAATTCACCCCTCCACTTT. Translating gives CASSARDRLNSPLHF.

CDR3 loop: CASSQPRTSTNEKLFF. The CDR3 nucleotides are TGCGCCAGCAGCCAACCTAGGACGTCAACTAATGAAAAACTGTTTTTT. The chain links TRBV4-1 to TRBJ1-4; D unclear. The V end was cut by 2 bases, the J end by 0 bases, with 10 bases between. The CDR3 totals 16 residues. The germline V gene has CDR1 MGHRA and CDR2 YSYEKL.

The rearrangement links TRBV30 to TRBJ2-6; D gene ambiguous. The CDR3 loop spans 14 amino acids. CDR1 is GTSNPN, CDR2 SVGIG, per germline (reference sequence). V lost 2 bases, J lost 2 bases, and 7 bases lay in between. The CDR3 sequence: CAWSPGAGANVLTF. CDR3 coding DNA: TGTGCCTGGAGTCCTGGGGCTGGGGCCAACGTCCTGACTTTC.

This chain connects TRBV2 to TRBJ2-3, with 12 bases that match TRBD2. V dropped 0 bases and J dropped 3; count of bases not matched to a gene: 10. The CDR3 contains 19 residues. Germline V gives CDR1 SNHLY, CDR2 FYNNEI. The CDR3 coding sequence is TGTGCCAGCAGTGAAGCGGGCTTACTAGCGGGAGGAGGGACAGATACGCAGTATTTT. This sequence encodes CASSEAGLLAGGGTDTQYF.

The chain recombines TRBV5-6 with TRBJ2-2; TRBD2 agrees at 14 bases. The CDR3 sequence is 16 residues long. Trimming removed 3 bases from V and 5 bases from J; junction bases left unmatched: 3. The V gene's germline CDR1 is SGHDT and CDR2 YYEEEE. DNA for the CDR3: TGTGCCAGCAGCTCGGGACTAGCGGGAGTAACCGGGGAGCTGTTTTTT. Its translation: CASSSGLAGVTGELFF.

This chain uses TRBV5-1 with TRBJ2-1, with a weak D call TRBD2 (5 bases). The germline V gene encodes CDR1 SGHRS and CDR2 YFSETQ. V lost 6 bases, J lost 2 bases, and 18 bases lay in between. The CDR3 loop spans 16 amino acids. CDR3 sequence: CASTRDPDQTYNEQFF. For the CDR3, the DNA is TGCGCCAGCACCCGGGATCCCGATCAAACCTACAATGAGCAGTTCTTC.

The gene calls are TRBV5-1 and TRBJ2-7; no firm D call. From germline, CDR1 is SGHRS and CDR2 YFSETQ. CDR3 length: 13 residues. The V end was cut by 4 bases, the J end by 0 bases, with 8 bases between. The CDR3, as DNA: TGCGCCAGCAGCCCGATGGGCTCCTACGAGCAGTACTTC. As protein: CASSPMGSYEQYF.

This CDR3 is CASSLKGKQDEAFF. The CDR3 bases are TGTGCCAGCAGCTTAAAGGGAAAGCAGGATGAAGCTTTCTTT. V gene TRBV5-6 combines with J gene TRBJ1-1, with unresolved D. The CDR3 loop spans 14 amino acids. Trimming shortened V by 2 bases and J by 7 bases, and 15 bases separated the two germline ends. From germline, CDR1 is SGHDT and CDR2 YYEEEE.

V and J are TRBV15 and TRBJ1-1; no definite D call. There are 15 residues in the CDR3. Trimming left V 1 base short and J 6 bases short, with 15 bases between. Germline V gene data show CDR1 as LNHNV and CDR2 as YYDKDF (reference sequence). As DNA, the CDR3 is TGTGCCACCAGCAGAGGGCTGGGTGAGAGGGCTGAAGCTTTCTTT. Its translation is CATSRGLGERAEAFF.

This sequence joins TRBV11-2 and TRBJ2-7, with a possible D match to TRBD2 (5 bases). There are 14 residues in the CDR3. V shed 0 bases and J shed 2 bases, with 8 bases lying between them. Germline V gene data show CDR1 as SGHAT and CDR2 as FQNNGV. CDR3 nucleotide sequence: TGTGCCAGCAGCTTAGAGCGGGCCGCCTACGAGCAGTACTTC. This sequence encodes CASSLERAAYEQYF.

This clone occurred a few times. The chain links TRBV28 to TRBJ1-5, with D possibly being TRBD1 (5 bases). Trimming took off 2 bases at V and 7 bases at J, with 12 bases between the two ends. The CDR3 sequence is 14 residues long. Germline V gene lookup returns CDR1 MDHEN and CDR2 SYDVKM. The CDR3 DNA follows: TGTGCCAGCAGTTTAAGTCAGGGAGGACAGCCCCAGCATTTT. Amino acids: CASSLSQGGQPQHF.

This chain links TRBV7-8 with TRBJ2-3; TRBD2 is a possible D gene (6 bases). Germline V lookup: CDR1 SGHVS, CDR2 FQNEAQ. Trimming pared 1 base from V and 1 base from J, leaving 12 bases between. This CDR3 has 16 residues. As DNA, the CDR3 is TGTGCCAGCAGCTTAGGTGTAGGCGGGGGCACAGATACGCAGTATTTT. This sequence encodes CASSLGVGGGTDTQYF.

J is TRBJ2-2 and V is TRBV6-5; no reliable D call. Germline-derived CDR1 and CDR2 are MNHEY and SVGAGI. V gave up 6 bases and J gave up 5 bases, with 10 bases separating them. CDR3 length equals 13 residues. The CDR3 reads CASSRDPTGELFF. In DNA, the CDR3 is TGTGCCAGCAGCCGAGACCCGACCGGGGAGCTGTTTTTT.

The gene calls are TRBV30 and TRBJ2-7; D possibly corresponds to TRBD2 (6 bases). The CDR3 extends over 14 amino acids. The V end was cut by 2 bases, the J end by 3 bases, with 14 bases between. Per the germline V gene, CDR1 is GTSNPN and CDR2 is SVGIG (reference sequence). As DNA, the CDR3 is TGTGCCTGGAGTCGGGGGTTCTACGGCTACGAGCAGTACTTC. Protein: CAWSRGFYGYEQYF.

The chain carries TRBV7-9 and TRBJ2-1; 10 bases are a match to TRBD1. Germline-derived CDR1 and CDR2 are SEHNR and FQNEAQ (reference sequence). V lost 5 bases, J lost 7 bases, and 5 bases stayed unmatched. The CDR3 spans 14 residues. The CDR3 DNA sequence: TGTGCCAGCAGCCCGCCGGGACAGGGGAATGAGCAGTTCTTC. Translated, it gives CASSPPGQGNEQFF.

This clone came up a few times. V is TRBV19 and J is TRBJ1-6, with TRBD1 matching 9 bases. Trimming at V came to 2 bases and at J to 9 bases, leaving 17 bases not matched to a gene. Germline assignment: CDR1 LNHDA and CDR2 SQIVND (reference sequence). This CDR3 region has 19 residues. The CDR3 DNA sequence: TGTGCCAGTAGTATACGTCTTCCGGGACAGGGAAGTAGACGTTCACCCCTCCACTTT. This gives the protein CASSIRLPGQGSRRSPLHF.

This chain joins TRBV4-1 and TRBJ2-5, with 7 bases matching TRBD1. The germline CDR1 and CDR2 sequences are MGHRA and YSYEKL. CDR3 length equals 14 residues. J gave up 5 bases and V 1 base, and 4 bases lay outside the gene matches. CDR3 region: CASSQVTGTETQYF. CDR3 sequence (DNA): TGCGCCAGCAGCCAAGTGACAGGGACGGAGACCCAGTACTTC.

CDR3 nucleotides: TGTGCCAGCAGCCCCTCAGGGGAGAGTAATTCACCCCTCCACTTT. Protein sequence: CASSPSGESNSPLHF. This chain links TRBV11-2 with TRBJ1-6, with TRBD1 as a possible D gene (6 bases). Looked up from germline, CDR1 is SGHAT and CDR2 is FQNNGV. The CDR3 is 15 residues long. Between the trimmed V and J ends, which lost 5 bases and 6 bases, there was a span of 14 bases.

This chain uses TRBV29-1 with TRBJ2-3; D unclear. Germline CDR1 is SQVTM and CDR2 is ANQGSEA. V was pared by 5 bases and J by 4 bases, with 10 bases between. The CDR3 is 12 amino acids. This CDR3 reads CSVHIVSDTQYF. CDR3 sequence (DNA): TGCAGCGTTCACATCGTATCAGATACGCAGTATTTT.

Written as DNA, the CDR3 is TGTGCCAGCAGCTTAGGGGTAGCGGCGAGCACTGAAGCTTTCTTT. Translated: CASSLGVAASTEAFF. The J gene is TRBJ1-1, the V gene TRBV11-2; D is undetermined. The CDR3 spans 15 residues. The germline CDR1 and CDR2 sequences are SGHAT and FQNNGV. Trimming took 1 base from V and 4 from J, leaving 13 bases between them.

V usage is TRBV5-1 and J usage is TRBJ2-1; 9 bases are shared with TRBD2. J lost 7 bases, V lost 0 bases, and 5 bases had no gene match. CDR3 length: 15 amino acids. Germline V gene sequence: CDR1 SGHRS, CDR2 YFSETQ. This CDR3 reads CASSLGTSVRNEQFF. CDR3 DNA sequence: TGCGCCAGCAGCTTGGGGACTAGCGTTCGTAATGAGCAGTTCTTC.